The rows below give T cell receptor beta chains drawn from one sample of a study of blood T cell repertoires in COVID-19. Generated by immunoSEQ multiplex PCR, the TCRdb table keeps only in-frame clones and is missing some. Of about 100,000 clones listed, almost 95% are singletons. The material sequenced was peripheral blood. Receptor source: a man aged 50 or older with active COVID-19. The CDR3 runs from the conserved cysteine through the conserved F or W. The order of the fields is clone size, J gene, V gene, CDR3 length, CDR3 protein. The size of a clone is reported for some rows only, either as once, few or many, or as a class for expanded clones.

abundance: .
j_gene: TRBJ1-1
v_gene: TRBV9
len: 16
CDR3aa: CASSGLIDRVNTEAFF

abundance: .
j_gene: TRBJ2-5
v_gene: TRBV4-2
len: 14
CDR3aa: CASSQESVRETQYF

abundance: .
j_gene: TRBJ2-1
v_gene: TRBV6-5
len: 14
CDR3aa: CASSRRQGVDEQFF

abundance: .
j_gene: TRBJ2-1
v_gene: TRBV20-1
len: 15
CDR3aa: CSASRRASLYNEQFF

abundance: .
j_gene: TRBJ1-3
v_gene: TRBV6-6
len: 14
CDR3aa: CASSYVSSGNTIYF

abundance: .
j_gene: TRBJ2-6
v_gene: TRBV21-1
len: 17
CDR3aa: CASIHPGTGTGANVLTF

abundance: .
j_gene: TRBJ2-1
v_gene: TRBV30
len: 12
CDR3aa: CAWSKGAGGQFF

abundance: .
j_gene: TRBJ1-1
v_gene: TRBV5-5
len: 14
CDR3aa: CASSLVQPNTEAFF

abundance: .
j_gene: TRBJ2-2
v_gene: TRBV30
len: 16
CDR3aa: CAWSVRVTANTGELFF

abundance: .
j_gene: TRBJ2-7
v_gene: TRBV29-1
len: 14
CDR3aa: CSVRVSQEVGEQYF

abundance: .
j_gene: TRBJ2-7
v_gene: TRBV28
len: 15
CDR3aa: CASSSPGGTSYEQYF

abundance: .
j_gene: TRBJ2-1
v_gene: TRBV7-9
len: 15
CDR3aa: CASSPPGGNYNEQFF

abundance: once
j_gene: TRBJ2-7
v_gene: TRBV4-2
len: 14
CDR3aa: CASSQDADTPREYF

abundance: once
j_gene: TRBJ2-3
v_gene: TRBV24-1
len: 16
CDR3aa: CATSDFSGISTDTQYF

abundance: .
j_gene: TRBJ1-4
v_gene: TRBV29-1
len: 12
CDR3aa: CSADGGDEKLFF

abundance: .
j_gene: TRBJ1-5
v_gene: TRBV6-5
len: 14
CDR3aa: CASRRTGSNQPQHF

abundance: .
j_gene: TRBJ2-2
v_gene: TRBV5-1
len: 13
CDR3aa: CASQGQDTGELFF

abundance: .
j_gene: TRBJ2-6
v_gene: TRBV5-1
len: 18
CDR3aa: CASSLGTGGGTGANVLTF

abundance: once
j_gene: TRBJ1-6
v_gene: TRBV19
len: 14
CDR3aa: CASNAGDRGSPLHF

abundance: .
j_gene: TRBJ2-1
v_gene: TRBV28
len: 14
CDR3aa: CASSSQNARNEQFF

abundance: .
j_gene: TRBJ2-1
v_gene: TRBV9
len: 21
CDR3aa: CASSSRPTGTSVMSSYNEQFF

abundance: .
j_gene: TRBJ1-2
v_gene: TRBV14
len: 15
CDR3aa: CASSQSTGNNYGYTF

abundance: .
j_gene: TRBJ2-6
v_gene: TRBV5-1
len: 17
CDR3aa: CASSSSGTSSGANVLTF

abundance: .
j_gene: TRBJ1-1
v_gene: TRBV2
len: 13
CDR3aa: CASSERQGTEAFF

abundance: .
j_gene: TRBJ2-5
v_gene: TRBV7-8
len: 18
CDR3aa: CASSLGRGVSSGVETQYF

abundance: .
j_gene: TRBJ2-5
v_gene: TRBV5-8
len: 14
CDR3aa: CASSSGVVKETQYF

abundance: .
j_gene: TRBJ1-4
v_gene: TRBV14
len: 13
CDR3aa: CASSQIRGEKLFF

abundance: .
j_gene: TRBJ1-1
v_gene: TRBV28
len: 14
CDR3aa: CASTSEGWNTEAFF

abundance: .
j_gene: TRBJ2-7
v_gene: TRBV24-1
len: 15
CDR3aa: CATSDNSGSKYEQYF

abundance: .
j_gene: TRBJ2-5
v_gene: TRBV4-1
len: 17
CDR3aa: CASSQDPGQGARETQYF

abundance: .
j_gene: TRBJ2-1
v_gene: TRBV7-3
len: 13
CDR3aa: CASSPGQYNEQFF

abundance: .
j_gene: TRBJ2-7
v_gene: TRBV19
len: 12
CDR3aa: CASSSMGNEQYF

abundance: .
j_gene: TRBJ1-6
v_gene: TRBV28
len: 14
CDR3aa: CASSWDRGNSPLHF

abundance: .
j_gene: TRBJ1-1
v_gene: TRBV7-9
len: 17
CDR3aa: CASSRGNTANYNTEAFF

abundance: .
j_gene: TRBJ2-1
v_gene: TRBV7-7
len: 14
CDR3aa: CASSPSRGSNEQFF

abundance: .
j_gene: TRBJ2-1
v_gene: TRBV7-9
len: 14
CDR3aa: CASSPGGFNNEQFF

abundance: .
j_gene: TRBJ1-2
v_gene: TRBV5-1
len: 16
CDR3aa: CASSLVARGLIYGYTF

abundance: once
j_gene: TRBJ2-7
v_gene: TRBV5-4
len: 14
CDR3aa: CASSLGGLSYEQYF

abundance: .
j_gene: TRBJ2-4
v_gene: TRBV30
len: 12
CDR3aa: CAWSVSRDIQYF

abundance: .
j_gene: TRBJ1-3
v_gene: TRBV6-1
len: 15
CDR3aa: CASSEVVGGGNTIYF

abundance: once
j_gene: TRBJ1-2
v_gene: TRBV5-5
len: 13
CDR3aa: CASRLQGARGYTF

abundance: .
j_gene: TRBJ1-2
v_gene: TRBV28
len: 14
CDR3aa: CASSLQAGARGYTF

abundance: .
j_gene: TRBJ2-7
v_gene: TRBV6-5
len: 14
CDR3aa: CASSYGQGSYEQYF

abundance: .
j_gene: TRBJ2-2
v_gene: TRBV19
len: 16
CDR3aa: CASSTASGSGTGELFF

abundance: .
j_gene: TRBJ1-1
v_gene: TRBV5-4
len: 15
CDR3aa: CASSLGGQQNTEAFF

abundance: once
j_gene: TRBJ2-5
v_gene: TRBV5-1
len: 15
CDR3aa: CASSTTGGSQETQYF

abundance: .
j_gene: TRBJ2-1
v_gene: TRBV24-1
len: 11
CDR3aa: CATSELNEQFF

abundance: .
j_gene: TRBJ2-1
v_gene: TRBV9
len: 15
CDR3aa: CASSPQGGRADEQFF